These 32 T cell receptor beta chains came from one sample sequenced in a study of T-cell reconstitution after alpha-beta-depleted transplantation in children. A TCRbeta library incorporating unique molecular identifiers was prepared. From the PCR reads, TCRdb called clonotypes with MiXCR, one entry per CDR3 protein. The sample contains some 590,000 distinct CDR3 sequences, 8% to 11% of which appear only once. Material: PBMCs from the stem cell graft donor, obtained from the stem cell graft. Receptors were obtained from a human donor who donated a stem cell graft to a child with acute myeloid leukemia.

This clonotype was picked up a small number of times. The gene calls are TRBV7-9 and TRBJ2-6; TRBD1 is a possible D gene (6 bases). The CDR3 length is 18 residues. CDR1 is SEHNR, CDR2 FQNEAQ, per germline (reference sequence). Trimming cost V 4 bases and J 1 base, with 17 bases left between them. The CDR3 DNA reads TGTGCCAGCAGCTGGACCAGGGGCTTTCCTTCTGGGGCCAACGTCCTGACTTTC. Its translation is CASSWTRGFPSGANVLTF.

In its sample, this clonotype was seen many times. This sequence joins TRBV9 and TRBJ2-7, with TRBD1 matching over 7 bases. Germline V gives CDR1 SGDLS, CDR2 YYNGEE. CDR3 length: 17 residues. Trimming cost V 5 bases and J 1 base; bases outside gene matches: 15. The DNA of the CDR3 is TGTGCCAGCAGTTCAAAGGTAGGGGGCTTCTATTCCTACGAGCAGTACTTC. Amino acid sequence: CASSSKVGGFYSYEQYF.

V and J are TRBV10-3 and TRBJ2-1; the match to TRBD2 covers 8 bases. The length of the CDR3 is 16 residues. Germline lookup yields CDR1 ENHRY and CDR2 SYGVKD. Germline trimming cut 0 bases from V and 3 bases from J; bases unmatched to any gene: 4. As DNA, the CDR3 is TGTGCCATCAGTGAGTCCACGGGAGGGGTCTACAATGAGCAGTTCTTC. Translation gives CAISESTGGVYNEQFF.

This clonotype showed up many times. The CDR3 coding sequence is TGTGCCAGCAGCTTAAGTAGGGACTCCTACGAGCAGTACTTC. Amino acids: CASSLSRDSYEQYF. This sequence joins TRBV7-9 and TRBJ2-7; D is unresolved. The CDR3 extends over 14 amino acids. The V gene's germline CDR1 is SEHNR and CDR2 FQNEAQ (reference sequence). V was clipped by 2 bases and J by 0 bases, with 8 bases between them.

This clonotype appeared many times. The V gene is TRBV29-1, the J gene TRBJ2-6, with D unclear. This CDR3 spans 13 amino acids. Germline loops: CDR1 SQVTM, CDR2 ANQGSEA. V lost 4 bases and J 2 bases, leaving 6 bases between the germline ends. CDR3 DNA: TGCAGCGTTGGACTGCCTGGGGCCAACGTCCTGACTTTC. It translates to CSVGLPGANVLTF.

In this sample, this clonotype turned up many times. This chain uses TRBV5-8 with TRBJ2-1; 8 bases fit TRBD1. Germline assignment: CDR1 SGHTS and CDR2 YDEGEE. V gave up 4 bases and J gave up 3 bases; unmatched junction bases: 9. The CDR3 runs 16 residues. The CDR3 reads CASSLPGQVIYNEQFF. The CDR3 DNA is TGTGCCAGCAGCCTCCCGGGACAGGTTATCTACAATGAGCAGTTCTTC.

This clonotype was detected only a few times. V usage is TRBV7-2 and J usage is TRBJ2-1; D not certain. Per germline, CDR1 SGHTA and CDR2 FQGNSA. The CDR3 is made up of 13 amino acids. Trimming took off 5 bases at V and 10 bases at J, with 15 bases between the two ends. The CDR3 here is CASSPRLAQEQFF. The CDR3 nucleotides are TGTGCCAGCAGCCCACGGCTGGCGCAGGAGCAGTTCTTC.

This clonotype was counted a few times. The CDR3 loop is CASSLTIRGSGSNYEQYF. In DNA, the CDR3 is TGTGCCAGCAGCTTAACAATAAGGGGTAGCGGGAGTAACTACGAGCAGTACTTC. The chain couples TRBV7-3 to TRBJ2-7; 9 bases align to TRBD2. The ends lost 0 bases at V and 3 bases at J; junction bases unmatched: 12. Germline loops: CDR1 SGHTA, CDR2 FQGTGA. The CDR3 sequence is 18 residues long.

Only a few counts were recorded for this clonotype. The gene calls are TRBV20-1 and TRBJ2-7, with TRBD2 as a possible D gene (6 bases). The germline V gene has CDR1 DFQATT and CDR2 SNEGSKA (reference sequence). V was cut by 2 bases and J by 0 bases, with 8 bases left in between. This CDR3 has 13 residues. The CDR3 DNA reads as TGCAGTGCTAGATCGACTAGCTCCTACGAGCAGTACTTC. Protein: CSARSTSSYEQYF.

This clonotype appeared a few times. The genes are TRBV20-1 and TRBJ2-2, with D possibly TRBD1 on 6 matching bases. Germline CDR1 is DFQATT and CDR2 is SNEGSKA (reference sequence). The CDR3 contains 12 residues. V gave up 5 bases and J gave up 6 bases, with 10 bases separating them. CDR3 sequence reads: CSAAQGSGELFF. CDR3 nucleotides: TGCAGTGCTGCACAGGGCTCCGGGGAGCTGTTTTTT.

Notes on this clonotype: A clone one base away is much larger, so this may be a read error. This chain links TRBV7-9 with TRBJ2-7; D might be TRBD2 (6 bases). Germline V gives CDR1 SEHNR, CDR2 FQNEAQ (reference sequence). Trimming left V 5 bases short and J 7 bases short, with 18 bases between. The length of the CDR3 is 14 residues. The CDR3 reads CASSGGMGAREQYF. CDR3 in DNA: TGTGCCAGCAGCGGCGGGATGGGAGCGCGGGAGCAGTACTTC.

This clonotype was seen ten or more times. This rearrangement joins TRBV10-3 to TRBJ2-7; D uncertain. This CDR3 region has 14 residues. Germline V lookup: CDR1 ENHRY, CDR2 SYGVKD. Trimming stripped 6 bases from V and 0 bases from J, with 12 bases between. Written as DNA, the CDR3 is TGTGCCATCAGCTGGCAGAGGCCCTCCTACGAGCAGTACTTC. As protein: CAISWQRPSYEQYF.

There are many counts of this clonotype. The J gene is TRBJ2-3, the V gene TRBV4-3; D is unclear. This CDR3 has 13 amino acids. Germline V CDR1 and CDR2: LGHNA, YSLEER. Trimming left V 0 bases short and J 5 bases short, with 6 bases between. CDR3 bases: TGCGCCAGCAGCCAAGATTGGGTAGATACGCAGTATTTT. This gives the protein CASSQDWVDTQYF.

This clonotype was seen more than once but under ten times. This chain uses TRBV6-5 with TRBJ1-2; D is undetermined. The CDR3 contains 14 residues. In germline, CDR1 is MNHEY, CDR2 SVGAGI. Trimming removed 0 bases from V and 11 bases from J, with 16 bases in between. This CDR3 reads CASSYSFEKGGYTF. As DNA, the CDR3 is TGTGCCAGCAGTTACTCTTTCGAAAAGGGAGGATACACCTTC.

This chain uses TRBV19 with TRBJ2-1; D ambiguous. This CDR3 has 11 amino acids. Germline V lookup: CDR1 LNHDA, CDR2 SQIVND (reference sequence). Deletions cut 3 bases from V and 9 bases from J, with 6 bases between. DNA of the CDR3: TGTGCCAGTAGTATGATTAGTGAGCAGTTCTTC. It yields the protein CASSMISEQFF.

This clonotype has a single count. The genes are TRBV2 and TRBJ2-1, with D possibly being TRBD1 or TRBD2 (5 bases each). The length of the CDR3 is 13 residues. V gave up 7 bases and J gave up 10 bases, with 17 bases separating them. Germline values: CDR1 SNHLY, CDR2 FYNNEI. Here the CDR3 reads CASTWGMAGEQFF. CDR3 DNA sequence: TGTGCCAGCACCTGGGGGATGGCTGGCGAGCAGTTCTTC.

The gene calls are TRBV7-3 and TRBJ1-5; the match to TRBD1 covers 8 bases. Germline lookup yields CDR1 SGHTA and CDR2 FQGTGA. The V gene end was trimmed by 4 bases and the J gene end by 6 bases; junction bases not matched to a gene: 2. The CDR3 consists of 13 residues. CDR3 sequence: CASSSDRAQPQHF. The CDR3 DNA follows: TGTGCCAGCAGCTCGGACAGGGCTCAGCCCCAGCATTTT.

The chain is built from TRBV30 and TRBJ2-3, with D possibly being TRBD1 or TRBD2 (5 bases each). Germline V lookup: CDR1 GTSNPN, CDR2 SVGIG (reference sequence). Trimming stripped 4 bases from V and 2 bases from J, with 19 bases between. The CDR3 consists of 16 residues. The CDR3 sequence is CAWTAGTETHTDTQYF. Written as DNA, the CDR3 is TGTGCCTGGACGGCAGGGACGGAGACACACACAGATACGCAGTATTTT. Together with reference TRBV30 and TRBJ2-3, the CDR3 gives the full variable domain: SQTIHQWPATLVQPVGSPLSLECTVEGTSNPNLYWYRQAAGRGLQLLFYSVGIGQISSEVPQNLSASRPQDRQFILSSKKLLLSDSGFYLCAWTAGTETHTDTQYFGPGTRLTVL.

This clonotype was observed a few times. The chain recombines TRBV20-1 with TRBJ2-7; D possibly matches TRBD1 or TRBD2 (5 bases each). The CDR3 totals 15 residues. Trimming took 0 bases from V and 3 from J, leaving 15 bases between them. Germline CDR1 and CDR2: DFQATT and SNEGSKA (reference sequence). This CDR3 reads CSARDLEGINYEQYF. Here the CDR3 DNA reads TGCAGTGCTAGAGATCTCGAGGGGATAAACTACGAGCAGTACTTC.

This clonotype was found a few times. The J gene is TRBJ2-3, the V gene TRBV24-1, with 8 nucleotides matching TRBD2. Germline loops: CDR1 KGHDR, CDR2 SFDVKD. Unmatched junction bases numbered 6, after V lost 7 bases and J lost 1 base. The CDR3 runs 15 residues. CDR3 sequence reads: CATSHTTSGTDTQYF. The CDR3, as DNA: TGTGCCACCAGCCACACGACTAGCGGCACAGATACGCAGTATTTT.

The chain has TRBV27 and TRBJ2-1, with 11 bases identical to TRBD2. This CDR3 has 16 amino acids. CDR1 is MNHEY, CDR2 SMNVEV, per germline (reference sequence). With 4 bases clipped from V and 4 bases from J, the junction kept 6 bases outside the gene matches. CDR3 sequence reads: CASSSVAGGPYNEQFF. Written as DNA, the CDR3 is TGTGCCAGCAGTTCAGTAGCGGGAGGGCCGTACAATGAGCAGTTCTTC.

This clonotype came up a few times. The CDR3 nucleotides are TGTGCCATCAGCGCGACTAGCGGGATATACGAGCAGTACTTC. This translates into CAISATSGIYEQYF. The chain joins TRBV10-3 to TRBJ2-7; 11 nucleotides line up with TRBD2. CDR1 is ENHRY and CDR2 is SYGVKD in the germline V gene. The CDR3 covers 14 residues. Germline trimming cut 6 bases from V and 4 bases from J; bases unmatched to any gene: 5.

This clonotype was found a few times. The chain is built from TRBV7-9 and TRBJ2-3; 8 positions agree with TRBD2. V shed 6 bases and J 3 bases; nucleotides not matched to a gene: 11. The length of the CDR3 is 16 residues. In germline, CDR1 is SEHNR, CDR2 FQNEAQ (reference sequence). The CDR3 DNA sequence: TGTGCCAGCAGTTCCCGGGAGCGGGAGAGGACAGATACGCAGTATTTT. It is translated as CASSSRERERTDTQYF.

This clonotype was seen many times. The chain employs TRBV15 and TRBJ2-7; 7 nucleotides agree with TRBD2. The CDR3 consists of 16 residues. Looked up from germline, CDR1 is LNHNV and CDR2 is YYDKDF (reference sequence). The trim removed 6 bases at V and 3 bases at J, leaving 14 bases unmatched. This CDR3 reads CATSPTTSGIFYEQYF. The CDR3 DNA is TGTGCCACCAGTCCTACGACCAGCGGGATTTTCTACGAGCAGTACTTC.

This CDR3 is CSVEERQMRVQGDFYEQYF. The CDR3 region has the DNA TGCAGCGTTGAAGAAAGGCAGATGAGAGTACAGGGGGACTTTTACGAGCAGTACTTC. The rearrangement links TRBV29-1 to TRBJ2-7; TRBD1 matches at 8 bases. Germline values: CDR1 SQVTM, CDR2 ANQGSEA. V shed 0 bases, J shed 4 bases, and the junction held 20 bases outside the gene matches. The CDR3 has 19 amino acids.

The genes are TRBV7-2 and TRBJ2-7; D may match TRBD1 or TRBD2 (5 bases each). Trimming shortened V by 5 bases and J by 4 bases, and 15 bases separated the two germline ends. Germline CDR1 SGHTA, CDR2 FQGNSA. The CDR3 is made up of 14 amino acids. The CDR3 is CASSPGTRKYEQYF. Written as DNA, the CDR3 is TGTGCCAGCAGCCCTGGGACGAGGAAGTACGAGCAGTACTTC.

This clonotype was counted ten times or more. The gene calls are TRBV29-1 and TRBJ2-3, with a tentative D call TRBD2 (6 bases). The CDR3 consists of 15 residues. Germline-derived CDR1 and CDR2 are SQVTM and ANQGSEA. Between the trimmed V and J ends, which lost 7 bases and 0 bases, there was a span of 17 bases. The CDR3 spells CSGVSGVGSTDTQYF. CDR3 nucleotide sequence: TGCAGCGGCGTCTCGGGGGTCGGAAGCACAGATACGCAGTATTTT.

This clonotype was observed once. The gene calls are TRBV15 and TRBJ2-1; the D gene is possibly TRBD2 (5 bases). Germline CDR1 LNHNV, CDR2 YYDKDF (reference sequence). V was shortened by 3 bases and J by 7 bases, with 16 bases between the two germline ends. The CDR3 is 15 residues long. CDR3 loop: CATSSESLGGNEQFF. The CDR3 region has the DNA TGTGCCACCAGCAGTGAGAGTTTAGGCGGGAATGAGCAGTTCTTC.

The rearrangement links TRBV27 to TRBJ2-7, with D unresolved. V dropped 0 bases and J dropped 4 bases, with 7 bases sitting between them. This CDR3 contains 13 residues. CDR1 is MNHEY, CDR2 SMNVEV, per germline (reference sequence). The CDR3 region is CASSLSPPYEQYF. The CDR3, as DNA: TGTGCCAGCAGTTTATCCCCCCCGTACGAGCAGTACTTC.

J is TRBJ2-3 and V is TRBV7-3; TRBD2 agrees at 7 bases. Germline V gene lookup returns CDR1 SGHTA and CDR2 FQGTGA. The CDR3 length is 15 residues. With V trimmed by 4 bases and J by 5 bases, 9 bases remained unmatched. This CDR3 reads CASSSKPGGIDTQYF. The CDR3 DNA reads as TGTGCCAGCAGCTCGAAGCCGGGGGGAATAGATACGCAGTATTTT. The variable domain in full, completed from reference TRBV7-3 and TRBJ2-3, reads GAGVSQTPSNKVTEKGKYVELRCDPISGHTALYWYRQSLGQGPEFLIYFQGTGAADDSGLPNDRFFAVRPEGSVSTLKIQRTERGDSAVYLCASSSKPGGIDTQYFGPGTRLTVL.

The V gene is TRBV7-8, the J gene TRBJ1-1, with TRBD1 identical over 11 bases. The CDR3 totals 14 residues. V lost 3 bases and J lost 5; bases outside the gene matches: 2. Germline CDR1 SGHVS, CDR2 FQNEAQ. This CDR3 reads CASSLDRGHTEAFF. The CDR3 region has the DNA TGTGCCAGCAGCTTGGACAGGGGGCATACTGAAGCTTTCTTT.

V is TRBV28 and J is TRBJ2-3; TRBD1 aligns across 10 bases. With 6 bases clipped from V and 0 bases from J, the junction kept 0 bases outside the gene matches. In germline, CDR1 is MDHEN, CDR2 SYDVKM. The length of the CDR3 is 14 residues. For the CDR3, the DNA is TGTGCCAGCAGGGGACAGGGGAGCACAGATACGCAGTATTTT. Its protein is CASRGQGSTDTQYF.